This T cell receptor (beta chain) originates from a study of CD8 T cells in Susac syndrome. RNA amounts of roughly 0.45 to 1 ug underwent reverse transcription with random hexamers. TCR beta CDR3 was amplified by immunoSEQ multiplex PCR. This amplification extended across 54 Vbeta and 13 Jbeta segments. Each CDR3 protein gets one entry after TCRdb re-called the immunoSEQ multiplex PCR reads with MiXCR. The sample holds about 430,000 distinct CDR3 sequences, roughly 85% seen once. The multiple sclerosis controls consisted of treatment-naive patients with relapsing-remitting disease, either stable or active. Germline V gives CDR1 MNHEY, CDR2 SVGAGI. After removal of 6 bases from V and 4 bases from J, the junction contained 10 bases not matched to a gene. The CDR3 spans 17 residues.

This receptor was taken from a human donor with multiple sclerosis. This chain links TRBV6-5 with TRBJ2-2, with 11 bases that match TRBD1. The sequenced sample consisted of CD8+ T cells from PBMCs. CDR3 nucleotides: TGTGCCAGCAGCTACAATCCCGGGACAGGGGGCACCGGGGAGCTGTTTTTT. Amino acid sequence: CASSYNPGTGGTGELFF.